The next 3 T cell receptor beta chains were all read from a single sample in a study of neurological immune-mediated disorders. TCRdb itself ran the 5' RACE reads through MiXCR, one entry per CDR3 protein. This table holds about 88,000 distinct CDR3 sequences, roughly 4% found once. The sample consisted of PBMCs. The receptors originated from a woman aged 18-30 years with multiple sclerosis.

This clonotype was observed many times. The genes are TRBV4-1 and TRBJ2-3; D call uncertain. V lost 4 bases and J 4 bases, leaving 12 bases between the germline ends. Looked up from germline, CDR1 is MGHRA and CDR2 is YSYEKL. The length of the CDR3 is 14 residues. CDR3 in amino acids: CASSPLFGADTQYF. CDR3 bases: TGCGCCAGCAGCCCCCTTTTTGGGGCAGATACGCAGTATTTT.

This clonotype was seen repeatedly, ten times or more. V usage is TRBV5-5 and J usage is TRBJ2-2; TRBD1 matches 8 bases. The CDR3 runs to 15 residues. V shed 3 bases and J 1 base; nucleotides not matched to a gene: 2. Germline-derived CDR1 and CDR2 are SGHKS and YYEKEE (reference sequence). The CDR3 sequence is CASSWGQVNTGELFF. As DNA, the CDR3 is TGTGCCAGCAGCTGGGGACAGGTGAACACCGGGGAGCTGTTTTTT.

At least ten counts were recorded for this clonotype. The rearrangement joins TRBV4-3 to TRBJ2-1; 7 bases are shared with TRBD2. This CDR3 is 14 amino acids long. Per the germline V gene, CDR1 is LGHNA and CDR2 is YSLEER. The J segment lost 5 bases and the V segment lost 4 bases, leaving 5 bases of the junction unmatched. As DNA, the CDR3 is TGCGCCAGCAGCCGGGCGGGAGCCGACAATGAGCAGTTCTTC. It encodes CASSRAGADNEQFF.